The text below deals with one T cell receptor beta chain. Antigen specificity is unknown. While the first cohort had hundreds of subjects, the donors belonged to the separate validation cohort of over a hundred subjects. Method: immunoSEQ multiplex PCR; TCRdb's copy keeps in-frame clones and lacks some. Of about 130,000 clones in the sample, nearly 90% were seen once. This sample was taken from a study of cytomegalovirus exposure and HLA in healthy donors. Whole-study findings and limits: Reports indicated that the classifier achieved high specificity and sensitivity in diagnosing cytomegalovirus status. Specificity of a few CMV-associated chains for CMV antigens was verified in vitro. The study put 150 or so TCR beta chains on its list as cytomegalovirus-associated.

Trimming shortened V by 2 bases and J by 2 bases, and 19 bases separated the two germline ends. CDR1 is SGHVS, CDR2 FNYEAQ, per germline. This CDR3 is built from 18 residues. The chain employs TRBV7-6 and TRBJ2-1, with a tentative D call TRBD1 (6 bases). The specimen was PBMCs. This clonotype was sampled from a woman aged 18-29 years in good health and CMV-seronegative. As DNA, the CDR3 is TGTGCCAGCAGCTTATTTTCCAGACAGGATTTCACCTACAATGAGCAGTTCTTC. It codes for CASSLFSRQDFTYNEQFF.